One sample yielded the 19 T cell receptor beta chains listed below, sequenced in a study of blood T cell repertoires in COVID-19. The repertoire was sequenced with immunoSEQ multiplex PCR; TCRdb's copy has only in-frame clones and lacks some. The sample records about 200,000 clones, more than 75% being singletons. Sequences were obtained from peripheral blood. The origin of the receptors is a middle-aged man with active or convalescent COVID-19.

The chain is built from TRBV7-8 and TRBJ1-6; 8 bases line up with TRBD1. Germline assignment: CDR1 SGHVS and CDR2 FQNEAQ. This CDR3 is built from 18 residues. V lost 5 bases, J lost 6 bases, and 15 bases stayed unmatched. The CDR3 DNA reads TGTGCCAGCAGCCAAGAGATTAGAGGACAGGGAGGTAATTCACCCCTCCACTTT. Protein: CASSQEIRGQGGNSPLHF.

This clone was recorded a few times. V and J are TRBV10-3 and TRBJ2-2, with a tentative D call TRBD1 (5 bases). This CDR3 is 15 amino acids long. Germline-derived CDR1 and CDR2 are ENHRY and SYGVKD. Trimming took off 8 bases at V and 5 bases at J, with 18 bases between the two ends. The CDR3 DNA sequence: TGTGCCATCGATCTCTCAGGGATGGGTACCGGGGAGCTGTTTTTT. This codes for CAIDLSGMGTGELFF.

V and J are TRBV3-1 (or the pseudogene TRBV3-2) and TRBJ1-1; D gene unclear. Trimming pared 4 bases from V and 1 base from J, leaving 13 bases between. This CDR3 is 15 amino acids long. The germline CDR1 and CDR2 sequences are LGHDT and YNNKEL (reference sequence). The CDR3 loop reads CASSPPEVGNTEAFF. As DNA, the CDR3 is TGTGCCAGCAGCCCCCCGGAGGTTGGGAACACTGAAGCTTTCTTT.

V and J are TRBV27 and TRBJ1-1, with D unresolved. V dropped 2 bases and J dropped 2 bases, with 12 bases sitting between them. CDR1 and CDR2 from the germline V gene are MNHEY and SMNVEV (reference sequence). There are 15 residues in the CDR3. In DNA form, the CDR3 reads TGTGCCAGCAGTTTAACAAGCGAAATAAACACTGAAGCTTTCTTT. Translating gives CASSLTSEINTEAFF.

The chain couples TRBV9 to TRBJ1-2; D call uncertain. Germline CDR1 SGDLS, CDR2 YYNGEE. The CDR3 length is 12 residues. The ends were cut back, 4 bases at V and 4 bases at J, with 8 bases in the middle. The CDR3 loop reads CASSPDSYGYTF. Here the CDR3 DNA reads TGTGCCAGCAGCCCGGACTCCTATGGCTACACCTTC. Full variable domain (remainder filled in from reference TRBV9 and TRBJ1-2): DSGVTQTPKHLITATGQRVTLRCSPRSGDLSVYWYQQSLDQGLQFLIQYYNGEERAKGNILERFSAQQFPDLHSELNLSSLELGDSALYFCASSPDSYGYTFGSGTRLTVV.

This clone occurred a few times. The chain carries TRBV28 and TRBJ1-5; 8 positions agree with TRBD1. This CDR3 is 14 amino acids long. Trimming took 7 bases from V and 5 from J; bases not matched to a gene: 7. Germline V gene data show CDR1 as MDHEN and CDR2 as SYDVKM. In DNA form, the CDR3 reads TGTGCCAGCAATTCGGGACAGGCCCATCAGCCCCAGCATTTT. The encoded protein is CASNSGQAHQPQHF.

The chain is built from TRBV19 and TRBJ2-3; TRBD1 matches at 8 bases. Germline V gene data show CDR1 as LNHDA and CDR2 as SQIVND (reference sequence). There are 15 residues in the CDR3. J gave up 6 bases and V 7 bases, and 12 bases lay outside the gene matches. Written as DNA, the CDR3 is TGTGCCAGTAATCCCCCAGGGGGCGCAGCGGATACGCAGTATTTT. Amino acid sequence: CASNPPGGAADTQYF. The variable domain in full, completed from reference TRBV19 and TRBJ2-3, reads DGGITQSPKYLFRKEGQNVTLSCEQNLNHDAMYWYRQDPGQGLRLIYYSQIVNDFQKGDIAEGYSVSREKKESFPLTVTSAQKNPTAFYLCASNPPGGAADTQYFGPGTRLTVL.

This sequence joins TRBV19 and TRBJ2-1, with 11 bases matching TRBD1. CDR1 is LNHDA, CDR2 SQIVND, per germline (reference sequence). Trimming removed 5 bases from V and 6 bases from J; junction bases left unmatched: 9. This CDR3 spans 16 amino acids. CDR3 sequence reads: CASSVKTGTGGNEQFF. In DNA form, the CDR3 reads TGTGCCAGTAGTGTAAAGACCGGGACAGGGGGCAATGAGCAGTTCTTC.

V gene TRBV7-2 combines with J gene TRBJ1-3, with 9 nucleotides matching TRBD1. Unmatched junction bases numbered 6, after V lost 5 bases and J lost 4 bases. Looked up from germline, CDR1 is SGHTA and CDR2 is FQGNSA. This CDR3 is 15 amino acids long. The CDR3 reads CASSMTGGHGNTIYF. The DNA for the CDR3 is TGTGCCAGCAGCATGACAGGGGGACACGGAAACACCATATATTTT.

The V and J genes are TRBV5-1 and TRBJ2-1, with 8 bases identical to TRBD1. Trimming took 7 bases from V and 10 from J; bases not matched to a gene: 10. In germline, CDR1 is SGHRS, CDR2 YFSETQ. CDR3 size: 13 residues. CDR3 loop: CASGVGQGGEQFF. The CDR3 DNA is TGCGCCAGCGGGGTCGGACAGGGCGGCGAGCAGTTCTTC.

This rearrangement joins TRBV27 to TRBJ2-7, with 11 bases fitting TRBD1. Germline values: CDR1 MNHEY, CDR2 SMNVEV (reference sequence). This CDR3 has 14 residues. V lost 9 bases to trimming and J lost 4 bases; unmatched junction nucleotides: 8. The CDR3 loop is CASRGQGALYEQYF. The CDR3 nucleotides are TGTGCCAGTCGCGGACAGGGGGCTTTATACGAGCAGTACTTC.

The V call is TRBV5-6, the J call TRBJ1-5; D remains unclear. Deletions cut 1 base from V and 4 bases from J, with 15 bases between. Germline CDR1 is SGHDT and CDR2 is YYEEEE. The CDR3 has 16 amino acids. The CDR3, as DNA: TGTGCCAGCAGCTTGAACGCCGGGGTTCGGAATCAGCCCCAGCATTTT. Its translation is CASSLNAGVRNQPQHF.

This clone occurred once. The J gene is TRBJ1-2, the V gene TRBV23-1; D remains ambiguous. Being an ORF, TRBV23-1 has a function that is uncertain. The CDR3 spans 8 residues. In nucleotides, the CDR3 is TGCGCTCCACTAGGCTACACCTTC. It specifies CAPLGYTF.

The gene calls are TRBV6-6 and TRBJ2-3; D remains ambiguous. Trimming stripped 6 bases from V and 4 bases from J, with 20 bases between. Germline-derived CDR1 and CDR2 are MNHNY and SVGAGI (reference sequence). The CDR3 is made up of 16 amino acids. The CDR3 loop reads CASSLAGFPAADTQYF. The CDR3 nucleotides are TGTGCCAGCAGCCTCGCCGGGTTCCCGGCAGCAGATACGCAGTATTTT.

The V gene is TRBV30, the J gene TRBJ1-6, with D perhaps TRBD1 (5 bases). This CDR3 spans 13 amino acids. In germline, CDR1 is GTSNPN, CDR2 SVGIG (reference sequence). Deletions cut 1 base from V and 7 bases from J, with 8 bases between. The CDR3 region is CAWSEGQNSPLHF. The DNA of the CDR3 is TGTGCCTGGAGTGAAGGACAAAATTCACCCCTCCACTTT.

This rearrangement joins TRBV19 to TRBJ2-5; D possibly corresponds to TRBD1 (5 bases). V dropped 8 bases and J dropped 2 bases, with 9 bases sitting between them. Germline loops: CDR1 LNHDA, CDR2 SQIVND (reference sequence). CDR3 length: 12 residues. The CDR3 DNA reads TGTGCCAGTGGGGCGGTACAAGAGACCCAGTACTTC. Protein sequence: CASGAVQETQYF.

The chain employs TRBV5-5 and TRBJ1-1, with 10 bases lining up with TRBD1. The CDR3 runs to 16 residues. Germline trimming cut 3 bases from V and 0 bases from J; bases unmatched to any gene: 5. Germline V gene data show CDR1 as SGHKS and CDR2 as YYEKEE (reference sequence). In nucleotides, the CDR3 is TGTGCCAGCAGCTGGACGGACAGGGGGATGAACACTGAAGCTTTCTTT. This translates into CASSWTDRGMNTEAFF.

The chain recombines TRBV6-5 with TRBJ2-7, with 10 bases lining up with TRBD1. Germline CDR1 and CDR2: MNHEY and SVGAGI. Trimming cost V 5 bases and J 7 bases; bases outside gene matches: 5. The CDR3 has 13 amino acids. The CDR3 sequence: CASSRTGGGEQYF. CDR3 coding DNA: TGTGCCAGCAGTCGGACAGGGGGTGGTGAGCAGTACTTC.

This chain connects TRBV15 to TRBJ2-2; 7 bases fit TRBD2. Germline V lookup: CDR1 LNHNV, CDR2 YYDKDF (reference sequence). V lost 5 bases to trimming and J lost 5 bases; unmatched junction nucleotides: 2. This CDR3 comprises 13 residues. CDR3 sequence (DNA): TGTGCCACCAGCCTGGGGGGGACCGGGGAGCTGTTTTTT. It encodes CATSLGGTGELFF.